This note documents a single T cell receptor beta chain sequence. Clones were read by immunoSEQ multiplex PCR, and TCRdb kept only the in-frame ones, dropping some. The data show fewer than 90,000 clones, with around nine tenths seen just once and 2% to 3% held by the top ten. The sample comes from a study of OX40 agonist ivuxolimab in advanced cancers. Patients were ineligible given autoimmune disease history or systemic immunosuppression. Germline V CDR1 and CDR2: SGHAT, FQNNGV. The CDR3 is 13 residues long. Between the trimmed V and J ends, which lost 5 bases and 5 bases, there was a span of 12 bases.

The receptor was derived from an adult with an advanced solid tumor such as melanoma, head and neck, liver or kidney cancer. The chain links TRBV11-2 to TRBJ1-1, with D possibly TRBD1 on 6 matching bases. The sample here was CD4+ or CD8+ T cells sorted from blood, taken in a trial of the OX40 agonist ivuxolimab. CDR3 residues: CASSRNRVTEAFF. The CDR3 DNA reads TGTGCCAGCAGCCGTAACAGGGTGACTGAAGCTTTCTTT.